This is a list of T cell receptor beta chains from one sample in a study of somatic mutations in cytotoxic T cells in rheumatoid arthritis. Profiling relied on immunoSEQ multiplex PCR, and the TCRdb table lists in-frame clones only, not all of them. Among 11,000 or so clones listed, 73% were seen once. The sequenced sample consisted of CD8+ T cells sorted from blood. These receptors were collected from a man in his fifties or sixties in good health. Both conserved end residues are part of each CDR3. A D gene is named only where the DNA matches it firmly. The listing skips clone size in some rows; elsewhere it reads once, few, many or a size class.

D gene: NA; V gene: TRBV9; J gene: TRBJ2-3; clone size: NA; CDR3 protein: CASSGGGTDTQYF; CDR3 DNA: TGTGCCAGCAGCGGGGGGGGCACAGATACGCAGTATTTT
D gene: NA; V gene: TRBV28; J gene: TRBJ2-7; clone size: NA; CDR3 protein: CASSNYYEQYF; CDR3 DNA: TGTGCCAGCAGTAATTACTACGAGCAGTACTTC
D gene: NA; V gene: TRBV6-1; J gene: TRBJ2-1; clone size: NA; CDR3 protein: CASKIRDSWPNEQFF; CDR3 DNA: TGTGCCAGCAAGATTCGGGACTCTTGGCCCAATGAGCAGTTCTTC
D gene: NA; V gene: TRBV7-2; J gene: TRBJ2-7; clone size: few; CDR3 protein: CASSLGSYEQYF; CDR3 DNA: TGTGCCAGCAGCTTGGGATCCTACGAGCAGTACTTC
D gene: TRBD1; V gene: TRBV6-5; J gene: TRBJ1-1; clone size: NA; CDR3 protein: CASRTGWNTEAFF; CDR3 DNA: TGTGCCAGCAGGACAGGGTGGAACACTGAAGCTTTCTTT
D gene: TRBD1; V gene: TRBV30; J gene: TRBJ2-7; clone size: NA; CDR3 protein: CAWSVGQGALNEQYF; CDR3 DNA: TGTGCCTGGAGTGTAGGGCAGGGGGCTCTGAACGAGCAGTACTTC
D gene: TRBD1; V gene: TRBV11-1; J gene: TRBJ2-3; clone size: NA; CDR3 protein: CASSPRQGGNTDTQYF; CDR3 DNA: TGTGCCAGCAGCCCGAGACAGGGGGGGAACACAGATACGCAGTATTTT
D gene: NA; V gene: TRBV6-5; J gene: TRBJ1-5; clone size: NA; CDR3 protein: CASSYSGEGNQPQHF; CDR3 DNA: TGTGCCAGCAGTTATTCCGGGGAGGGCAATCAGCCCCAGCATTTT
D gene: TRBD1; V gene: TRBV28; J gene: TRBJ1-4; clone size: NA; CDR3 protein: CASSGLGDRVDEKLFF; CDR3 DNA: TGTGCCAGCAGTGGATTGGGGGACAGGGTTGATGAAAAACTGTTTTTT
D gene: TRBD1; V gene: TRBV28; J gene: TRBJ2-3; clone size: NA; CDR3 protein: CASTERGTAGTDTQYF; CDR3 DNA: TGTGCCAGCACCGAAAGGGGGACAGCGGGCACAGATACGCAGTATTTT
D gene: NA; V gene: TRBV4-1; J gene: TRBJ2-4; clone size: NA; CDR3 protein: CASREVGAKNIQYF; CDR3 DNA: TGCGCCAGCAGGGAGGTGGGAGCCAAAAACATTCAGTACTTC
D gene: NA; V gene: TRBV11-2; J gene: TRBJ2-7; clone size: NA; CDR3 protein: CASSVGRGAYEQYF; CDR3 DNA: TGTGCCAGCAGCGTCGGCAGGGGCGCCTACGAGCAGTACTTC
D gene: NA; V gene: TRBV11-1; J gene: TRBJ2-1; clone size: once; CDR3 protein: CASSFTSYEQFF; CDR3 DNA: TGTGCCAGCAGCTTCACTAGCTATGAGCAGTTCTTC
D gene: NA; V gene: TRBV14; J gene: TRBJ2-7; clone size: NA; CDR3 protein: CASSPTISYEQYF; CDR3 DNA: TGTGCCAGCAGCCCAACAATCTCCTACGAGCAGTACTTC
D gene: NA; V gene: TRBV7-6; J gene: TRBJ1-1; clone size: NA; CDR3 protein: CASSLGTEENTEAFF; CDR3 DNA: TGTGCCAGCAGCTTAGGGACAGAAGAGAACACTGAAGCTTTCTTT
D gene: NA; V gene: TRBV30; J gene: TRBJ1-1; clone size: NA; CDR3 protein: CAWNLGGVGTEAFF; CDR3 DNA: TGTGCCTGGAACTTGGGCGGGGTGGGCACTGAAGCTTTCTTT
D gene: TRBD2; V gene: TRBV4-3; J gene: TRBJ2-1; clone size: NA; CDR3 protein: CASSQDPSGSYYNEQFF; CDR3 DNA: TGCGCCAGCAGCCAAGACCCTAGCGGGAGTTACTACAATGAGCAGTTCTTC
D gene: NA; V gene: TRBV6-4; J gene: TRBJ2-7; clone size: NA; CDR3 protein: CASSDPAYEQYF; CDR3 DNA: TGTGCCAGCAGTGACCCCGCCTACGAGCAGTACTTC
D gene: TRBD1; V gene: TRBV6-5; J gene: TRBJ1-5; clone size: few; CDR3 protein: CASSYTTGSNQPQHF; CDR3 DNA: TGTGCCAGCAGTTACACGACAGGGAGCAATCAGCCCCAGCATTTT
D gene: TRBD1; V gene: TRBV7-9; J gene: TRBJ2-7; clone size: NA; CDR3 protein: CASSPRRWDRGIYEQYF; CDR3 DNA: TGTGCCAGCAGCCCTAGGAGGTGGGACAGGGGGATTTACGAGCAGTACTTC
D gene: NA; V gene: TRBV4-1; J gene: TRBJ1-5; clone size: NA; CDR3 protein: CASSQRQAGQPQHF; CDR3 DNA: TGCGCCAGCAGCCAAAGACAGGCAGGTCAGCCCCAGCATTTT
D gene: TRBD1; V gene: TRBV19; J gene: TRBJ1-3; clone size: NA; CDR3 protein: CASSAASTGYGNTIYF; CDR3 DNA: TGTGCCAGTAGTGCCGCATCGACAGGGTATGGAAACACCATATATTTT
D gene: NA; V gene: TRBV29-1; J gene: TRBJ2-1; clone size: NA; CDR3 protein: CSVVAYNEQFF; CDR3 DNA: TGCAGCGTTGTCGCCTACAATGAGCAGTTCTTC
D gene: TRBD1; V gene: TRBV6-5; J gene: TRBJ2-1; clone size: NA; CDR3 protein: CASSSRTGFNEQFF; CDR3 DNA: TGTGCCAGCAGTTCACGGACAGGGTTCAATGAGCAGTTCTTC
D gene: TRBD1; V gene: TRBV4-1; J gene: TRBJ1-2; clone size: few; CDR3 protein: CASSLFQGDHGYTF; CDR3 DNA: TGCGCCAGCAGCCTCTTCCAGGGGGACCATGGCTACACCTTC
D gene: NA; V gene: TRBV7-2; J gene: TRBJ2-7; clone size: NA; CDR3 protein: CASSLAQQGDEQYF; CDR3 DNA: TGTGCCAGCAGCTTAGCGCAGCAGGGTGACGAGCAGTACTTC
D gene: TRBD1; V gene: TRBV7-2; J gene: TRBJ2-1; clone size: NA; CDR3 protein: CASRDRGYNEQFF; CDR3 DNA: TGTGCCAGCAGAGACAGGGGTTACAATGAGCAGTTCTTC